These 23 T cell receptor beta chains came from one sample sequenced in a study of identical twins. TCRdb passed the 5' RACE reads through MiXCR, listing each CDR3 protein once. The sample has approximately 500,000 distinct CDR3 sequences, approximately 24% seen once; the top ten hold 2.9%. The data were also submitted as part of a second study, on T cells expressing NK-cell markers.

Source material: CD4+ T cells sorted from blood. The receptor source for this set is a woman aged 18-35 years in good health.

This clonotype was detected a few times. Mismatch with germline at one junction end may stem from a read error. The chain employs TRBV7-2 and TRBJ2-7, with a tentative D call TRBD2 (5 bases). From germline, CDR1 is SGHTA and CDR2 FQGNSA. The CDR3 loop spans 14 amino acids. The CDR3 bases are TGTGCCAGCAGCCTAGCCTGGAATTCTAACGAGCAGTACTTC. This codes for CASSLAWNSNEQYF.

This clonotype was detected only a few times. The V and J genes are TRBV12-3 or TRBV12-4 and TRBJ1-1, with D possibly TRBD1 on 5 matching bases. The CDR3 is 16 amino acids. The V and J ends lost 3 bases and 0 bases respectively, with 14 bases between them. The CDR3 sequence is CASSLKGPDMNTEAFF. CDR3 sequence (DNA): TGTGCCAGCAGTTTGAAGGGGCCAGACATGAACACTGAAGCTTTCTTT.

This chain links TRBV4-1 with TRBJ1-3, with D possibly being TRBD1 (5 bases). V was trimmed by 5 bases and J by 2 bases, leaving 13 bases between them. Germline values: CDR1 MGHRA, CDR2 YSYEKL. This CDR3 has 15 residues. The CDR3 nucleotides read TGCGCCAGCAGCACCCAATGGGGCCCTGGAAACACCATATATTTT. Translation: CASSTQWGPGNTIYF.

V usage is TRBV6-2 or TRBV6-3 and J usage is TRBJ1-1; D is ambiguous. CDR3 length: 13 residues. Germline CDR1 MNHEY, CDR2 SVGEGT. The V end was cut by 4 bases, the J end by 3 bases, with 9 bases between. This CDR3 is CASSSPGYTEAFF. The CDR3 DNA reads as TGTGCCAGCAGTTCACCCGGCTACACTGAAGCTTTCTTT.

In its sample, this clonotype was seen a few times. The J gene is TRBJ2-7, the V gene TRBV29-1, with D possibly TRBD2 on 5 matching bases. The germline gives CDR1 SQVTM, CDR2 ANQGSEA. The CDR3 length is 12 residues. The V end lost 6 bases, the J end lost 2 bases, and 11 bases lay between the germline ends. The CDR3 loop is CSVRTAAYEQYF. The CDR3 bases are TGCAGCGTGAGGACTGCGGCCTACGAGCAGTACTTC.

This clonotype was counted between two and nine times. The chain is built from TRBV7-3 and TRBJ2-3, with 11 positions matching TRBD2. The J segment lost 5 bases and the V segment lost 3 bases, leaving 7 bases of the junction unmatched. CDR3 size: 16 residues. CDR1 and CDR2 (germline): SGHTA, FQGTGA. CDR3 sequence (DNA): TGTGCCAGCAGCTTGATAGCGGGGGGGCAGGTAGATACGCAGTATTTT. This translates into CASSLIAGGQVDTQYF.

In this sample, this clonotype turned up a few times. The DNA of the CDR3 is TGCAGTGCTAGAGCCCCGCGGGACGGGAATCAGCCCCAGCATTTT. This codes for CSARAPRDGNQPQHF. The rearrangement joins TRBV20-1 to TRBJ1-5, with D maybe TRBD1 (5 bases). Germline CDR1 and CDR2: DFQATT and SNEGSKA (reference sequence). V was clipped by 1 base and J by 4 bases, with 14 bases between them. CDR3 length: 15 residues.

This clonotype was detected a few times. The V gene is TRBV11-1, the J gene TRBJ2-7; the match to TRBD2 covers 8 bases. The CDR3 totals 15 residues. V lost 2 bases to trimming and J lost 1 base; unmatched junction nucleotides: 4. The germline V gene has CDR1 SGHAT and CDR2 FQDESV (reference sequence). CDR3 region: CASSLWRGESYEQYF. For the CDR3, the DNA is TGTGCCAGCAGCTTATGGCGGGGGGAATCCTACGAGCAGTACTTC.

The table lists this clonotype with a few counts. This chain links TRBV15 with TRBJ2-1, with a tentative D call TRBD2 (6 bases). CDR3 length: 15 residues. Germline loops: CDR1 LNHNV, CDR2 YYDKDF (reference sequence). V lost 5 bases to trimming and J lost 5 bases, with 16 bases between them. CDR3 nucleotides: TGTGCCACCAGCGGAGGGCTAGTTTACCACAATGAGCAGTTCTTC. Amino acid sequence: CATSGGLVYHNEQFF.

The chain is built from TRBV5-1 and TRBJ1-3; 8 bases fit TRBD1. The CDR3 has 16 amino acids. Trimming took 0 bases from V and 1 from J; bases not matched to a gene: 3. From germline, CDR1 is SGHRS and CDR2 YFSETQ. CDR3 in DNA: TGCGCCAGCAGCTTGGACGGACAGGGATCTGGAAACACCATATATTTT. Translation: CASSLDGQGSGNTIYF.

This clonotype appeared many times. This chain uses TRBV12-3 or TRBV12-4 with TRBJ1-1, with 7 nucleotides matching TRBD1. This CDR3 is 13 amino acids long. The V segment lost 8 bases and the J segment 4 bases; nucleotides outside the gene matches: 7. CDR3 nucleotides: TGTGCCAGCCGGCAGGGGGTCTTCACTGAAGCTTTCTTT. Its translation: CASRQGVFTEAFF.

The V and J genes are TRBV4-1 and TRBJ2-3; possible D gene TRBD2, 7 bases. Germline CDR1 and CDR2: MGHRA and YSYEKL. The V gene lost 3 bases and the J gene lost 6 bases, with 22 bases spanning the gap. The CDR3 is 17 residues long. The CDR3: CASSQASPRGGRDTQYF. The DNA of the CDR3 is TGCGCCAGCAGCCAGGCTTCACCGAGGGGGGGCCGGGATACGCAGTATTTT.

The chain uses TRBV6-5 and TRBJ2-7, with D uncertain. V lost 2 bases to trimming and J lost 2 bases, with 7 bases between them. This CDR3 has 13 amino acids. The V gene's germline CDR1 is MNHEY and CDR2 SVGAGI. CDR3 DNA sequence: TGTGCCAGCAGTTACCGTCAAGCCTACGAGCAGTACTTC. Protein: CASSYRQAYEQYF.

The chain's CDR3 is CASGNPSGANVLTF. In nucleotides, the CDR3 is TGTGCCAGCGGGAATCCCTCTGGGGCCAACGTCCTGACTTTC. V and J are TRBV7-2 and TRBJ2-6; D ambiguous. Germline CDR1 is SGHTA and CDR2 is FQGNSA. CDR3 length: 14 amino acids. Between the trimmed V and J ends, which lost 8 bases and 0 bases, there was a span of 8 bases.

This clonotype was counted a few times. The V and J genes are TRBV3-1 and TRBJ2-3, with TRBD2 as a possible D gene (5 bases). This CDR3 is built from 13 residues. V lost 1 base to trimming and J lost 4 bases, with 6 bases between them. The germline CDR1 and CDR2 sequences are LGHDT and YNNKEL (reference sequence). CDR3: CASSQGTADTQYF. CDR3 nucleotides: TGTGCCAGCAGCCAAGGGACTGCAGATACGCAGTATTTT.

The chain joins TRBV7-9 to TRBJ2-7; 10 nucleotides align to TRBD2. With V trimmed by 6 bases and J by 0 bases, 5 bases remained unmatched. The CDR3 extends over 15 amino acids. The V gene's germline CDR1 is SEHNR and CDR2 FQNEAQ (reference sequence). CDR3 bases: TGTGCCAGCAGACCAGGGACTAGCGCCTCCTACGAGCAGTACTTC. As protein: CASRPGTSASYEQYF.

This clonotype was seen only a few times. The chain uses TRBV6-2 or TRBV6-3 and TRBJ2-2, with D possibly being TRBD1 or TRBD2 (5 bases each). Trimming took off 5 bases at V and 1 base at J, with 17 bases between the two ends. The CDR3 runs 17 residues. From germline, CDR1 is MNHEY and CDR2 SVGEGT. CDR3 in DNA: TGTGCCAGCAGTCGGGGACGGGCCCTCTGGAACACCGGGGAGCTGTTTTTT. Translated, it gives CASSRGRALWNTGELFF.

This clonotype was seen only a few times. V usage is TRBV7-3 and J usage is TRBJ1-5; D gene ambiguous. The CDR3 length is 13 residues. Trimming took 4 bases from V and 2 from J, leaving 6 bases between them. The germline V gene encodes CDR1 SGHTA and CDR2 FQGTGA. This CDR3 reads CASSSDGNQPQHF. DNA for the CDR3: TGTGCCAGCAGCTCGGACGGCAATCAGCCCCAGCATTTT.

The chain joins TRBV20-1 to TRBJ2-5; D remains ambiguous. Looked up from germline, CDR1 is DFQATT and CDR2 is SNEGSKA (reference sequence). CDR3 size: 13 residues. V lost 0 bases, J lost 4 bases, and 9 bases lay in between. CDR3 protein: CSARDLGRETQYF. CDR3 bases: TGCAGTGCTAGAGATTTGGGCAGAGAGACCCAGTACTTC.

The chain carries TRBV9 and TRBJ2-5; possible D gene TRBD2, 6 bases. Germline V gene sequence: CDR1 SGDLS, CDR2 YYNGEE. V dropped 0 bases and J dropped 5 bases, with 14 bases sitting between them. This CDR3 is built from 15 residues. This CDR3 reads CASSVATGRGETQYF. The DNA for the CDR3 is TGTGCCAGCAGCGTAGCTACAGGCCGGGGGGAGACCCAGTACTTC.

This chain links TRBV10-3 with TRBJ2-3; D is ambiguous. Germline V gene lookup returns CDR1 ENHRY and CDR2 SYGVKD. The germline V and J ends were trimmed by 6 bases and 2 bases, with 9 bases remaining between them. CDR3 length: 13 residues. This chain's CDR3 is CAIRRLNTDTQYF. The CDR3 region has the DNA TGTGCCATCAGGCGCCTTAACACAGATACGCAGTATTTT.

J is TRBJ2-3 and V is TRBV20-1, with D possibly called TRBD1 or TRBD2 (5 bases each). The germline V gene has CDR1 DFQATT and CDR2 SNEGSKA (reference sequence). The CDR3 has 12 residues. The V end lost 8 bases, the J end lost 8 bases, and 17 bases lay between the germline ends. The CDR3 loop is CSTLRGAVTQYF. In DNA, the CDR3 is TGCAGTACCCTCCGAGGGGCCGTTACGCAGTATTTT.

Here the CDR3 DNA reads TGCAGCGCAAGTGTCAACACTGAAGCTTTCTTT. Translation gives CSASVNTEAFF. The V call is TRBV29-1, the J call TRBJ1-1; no reliable D call. There are 11 residues in the CDR3. Germline values: CDR1 SQVTM, CDR2 ANQGSEA. Trimming shortened V by 7 bases and J by 2 bases, and 8 bases separated the two germline ends.